These 28 T cell receptor beta chains were sequenced from one sample in a study of T cells after posttransplantation cyclophosphamide. A marrow graft followed busulfan-fludarabine conditioning, with cyclophosphamide on days +3 and +4. The method was immunoSEQ multiplex PCR; TCRdb's version includes in-frame clones alone and lacks a portion of them. Of over 3,500 clones detected, 77% appear once; the ten largest clones hold roughly two fifths. The material sequenced was PBMCs, taken 25 to 30 days after a stem cell transplant with posttransplant cyclophosphamide. Every receptor here comes from a male patient in his 50s who received an allogeneic stem cell transplant from an unrelated donor, was CMV-positive, and had acute GVHD only. Part of the T cells may come from the graft donor.

The rearrangement links TRBV11-2 to TRBJ2-3; 7 bases are shared with TRBD2. V was pared by 5 bases and J by 0 bases, with 11 bases of the junction left unmatched. CDR3 size: 17 residues. CDR1 and CDR2 from the germline V gene are SGHAT and FQNNGV. CDR3 residues: CASSIRPSGSSTDTQYF. In nucleotides, the CDR3 is TGTGCCAGCAGCATCCGGCCTAGCGGCTCTAGCACAGATACGCAGTATTTT. Together with reference TRBV11-2 and TRBJ2-3, the CDR3 gives the full variable domain: EAGVAQSPRYKIIEKRQSVAFWCNPISGHATLYWYQQILGQGPKLLIQFQNNGVVDDSQLPKDRFSAERLKGVDSTLKIQPAKLEDSAVYLCASSIRPSGSSTDTQYFGPGTRLTVL.

V is TRBV2 and J is TRBJ2-3, with TRBD2 matching over 10 bases. Per germline, CDR1 SNHLY and CDR2 FYNNEI. After removal of 6 bases from V and 6 bases from J, the junction contained 15 bases not matched to a gene. CDR3 length: 17 residues. The CDR3 loop reads CASRGLGAGGQRDTQYF. The CDR3 DNA sequence: TGTGCCAGCAGAGGTCTAGGAGCGGGGGGGCAGAGGGATACGCAGTATTTT.

This rearrangement joins TRBV2 to TRBJ2-7, with D possibly being TRBD2 (7 bases). Between the trimmed V and J ends, which lost 7 bases and 3 bases, there was a span of 19 bases. Germline V lookup: CDR1 SNHLY, CDR2 FYNNEI. This CDR3 comprises 15 residues. The CDR3 nucleotides are TGTGCCAGCAAGGGGGGGTGGAGGTCCATCTACGAGCAGTACTTC. As protein: CASKGGWRSIYEQYF.

This rearrangement joins TRBV5-4 to TRBJ2-7; 9 bases are shared with TRBD1. This CDR3 has 16 residues. The J segment lost 6 bases and the V segment lost 1 base, leaving 11 bases of the junction unmatched. Germline V gives CDR1 SGHNT, CDR2 YYREEE (reference sequence). The CDR3 sequence is CASSLQPGQGKFEQYF. The CDR3 DNA sequence: TGTGCCAGCAGCTTGCAGCCGGGACAGGGAAAGTTCGAGCAGTACTTC.

The rearrangement links TRBV7-2 to TRBJ2-6; D ambiguous. Looked up from germline, CDR1 is SGHTA and CDR2 is FQGNSA. V was clipped by 1 base and J by 0 bases, with 16 bases between them. CDR3 size: 19 residues. The CDR3 spells CASSLGSKAVFSGANVLTF. In DNA form, the CDR3 reads TGTGCCAGCAGCTTAGGATCTAAGGCGGTGTTCTCTGGGGCCAACGTCCTGACTTTC.

This chain uses TRBV10-3 with TRBJ2-2, with TRBD2 as a possible D gene (5 bases). Germline CDR1 ENHRY, CDR2 SYGVKD. Trimming left V 7 bases short and J 2 bases short, with 11 bases between. There are 14 residues in the CDR3. CDR3 nucleotides: TGTGCCATCACTAACAGCGGCAACACCGGGGAGCTGTTTTTT. It is translated as CAITNSGNTGELFF.

The sample holds a few counts of this clone. This chain connects TRBV29-1 to TRBJ1-1; no clear D. The CDR3 runs to 14 residues. The V gene lost 0 bases and the J gene lost 5 bases, with 13 bases spanning the gap. Germline loops: CDR1 SQVTM, CDR2 ANQGSEA. CDR3 sequence (DNA): TGCAGCGTTGAAGATTCCGGGAGAGGGACTGAAGCTTTCTTT. Translating gives CSVEDSGRGTEAFF.

The chain has TRBV18 and TRBJ1-1; D is perhaps TRBD1 (5 bases). There are 13 residues in the CDR3. Germline CDR1 and CDR2: KGHSH and LQKENI. V was pared by 6 bases and J by 10 bases, with 18 bases between. The CDR3 reads CASSSGQRVLAFF. The CDR3 DNA follows: TGTGCCAGCTCCTCCGGACAACGAGTATTAGCTTTCTTT.

The CDR3: CASSFLALGNYGYTF. The CDR3 DNA follows: TGTGCCAGCAGTTTTTTGGCGCTCGGGAACTATGGCTACACCTTC. The chain recombines TRBV28 with TRBJ1-2; D gene uncertain. The CDR3 has 15 residues. Germline V gene sequence: CDR1 MDHEN, CDR2 SYDVKM. V was trimmed by 3 bases and J by 2 bases, leaving 13 bases between them.

V and J are TRBV9 and TRBJ2-1; 10 bases match TRBD2. Germline V gives CDR1 SGDLS, CDR2 YYNGEE. The CDR3 totals 15 residues. The V segment lost 7 bases and the J segment 3 bases; nucleotides outside the gene matches: 7. In DNA, the CDR3 is TGTGCCAGCGACTCGGGACTAGCGCTCTACAATGAGCAGTTCTTC. This encodes CASDSGLALYNEQFF.

The J gene is TRBJ1-1, the V gene TRBV28, with 7 positions matching TRBD1. The CDR3 has 14 amino acids. The V and J ends lost 7 bases and 2 bases, in that order; junction bases with no gene match: 7. CDR1 is MDHEN and CDR2 is SYDVKM in the germline V gene. In nucleotides, the CDR3 is TGTGCCAGCAAATGGACAGGCCTAAACACTGAAGCTTTCTTT. It codes for CASKWTGLNTEAFF.

The chain joins TRBV4-2 to TRBJ2-1; TRBD2 is a possible D gene (6 bases). This CDR3 is 13 amino acids long. V was clipped by 3 bases and J by 10 bases, with 13 bases between them. CDR1 LGHNA and CDR2 YNFKEQ come from the germline V gene. The CDR3 reads CASSQTSYGEQFF. The CDR3 nucleotides read TGTGCCAGCAGCCAGACTAGTTATGGGGAGCAGTTCTTC.

The chain joins TRBV19 to TRBJ2-3; TRBD2 agrees at 8 bases. V shed 6 bases and J 5 bases; nucleotides not matched to a gene: 7. Germline assignment: CDR1 LNHDA and CDR2 SQIVND (reference sequence). This CDR3 is 14 amino acids long. This CDR3 reads CASRLGLGGDTQYF. In nucleotides, the CDR3 is TGTGCCAGTAGACTGGGACTAGGTGGAGATACGCAGTATTTT.

The rearrangement links TRBV7-2 to TRBJ2-1, with 9 bases identical to TRBD1. The CDR3 covers 15 residues. V trimming: 6 bases; J trimming: 4 bases; junction bases outside the gene matches: 7. Per germline, CDR1 SGHTA and CDR2 FQGNSA. The CDR3 sequence is CASSPPGTGYNEQFF. CDR3 sequence (DNA): TGTGCCAGCAGTCCCCCCGGGACAGGGTACAATGAGCAGTTCTTC. Drawing the rest from reference TRBV7-2 and TRBJ2-1, the complete variable domain is GAGVSQSPSNKVTEKGKDVELRCDPISGHTALYWYRQSLGQGLEFLIYFQGNSAPDKSGLPSDRFSAERTGGSVSTLTIQRTQQEDSAVYLCASSPPGTGYNEQFFGPGTRLTVL.

This rearrangement joins TRBV13 to TRBJ1-3; D unclear. V was cut by 2 bases and J by 0 bases, with 8 bases left in between. This CDR3 is built from 15 residues. Per germline, CDR1 PRHDT and CDR2 FYEKMQ (reference sequence). This CDR3 is CASSLNEVSGNTIYF. In nucleotides, the CDR3 is TGTGCCAGCAGCTTAAACGAGGTCTCTGGAAACACCATATATTTT.

The chain carries TRBV18 and TRBJ2-7; 9 nucleotides line up with TRBD1. V shed 2 bases and J 1 base; nucleotides not matched to a gene: 0. The CDR3 contains 14 residues. Germline CDR1 KGHSH, CDR2 LQKENI. For the CDR3, the DNA is TGTGCCAGCTCACCAGGGACAGGGTCCTACGAGCAGTACTTC. Amino acid sequence: CASSPGTGSYEQYF.

CDR3 DNA: TGTGCCAGCAGTTTCTCAGCGGGGGTTTTTTCCTACGAGCAGTACTTC. Amino acid sequence: CASSFSAGVFSYEQYF. The chain uses TRBV27 and TRBJ2-7; 8 nucleotides align to TRBD2. This CDR3 region has 16 residues. Trimming took 3 bases from V and 1 from J; bases not matched to a gene: 8. Germline V gene data show CDR1 as MNHEY and CDR2 as SMNVEV (reference sequence).

This chain joins TRBV15 and TRBJ1-2; no clear D gene. CDR1 and CDR2 (germline): LNHNV, YYDKDF (reference sequence). CDR3 length: 12 amino acids. Trimming shortened V by 5 bases and J by 4 bases, and 8 bases separated the two germline ends. The CDR3 region is CATSLSGYGYTF. The CDR3 bases are TGTGCCACCAGCTTGAGTGGCTATGGCTACACCTTC.

This chain connects TRBV6-1 to TRBJ2-7, with TRBD2 matching over 11 bases. The ends lost 2 bases at V and 5 bases at J; junction bases unmatched: 8. This CDR3 region has 16 residues. Germline CDR1 and CDR2: MNHNS and SASEGT. Written as DNA, the CDR3 is TGTGCCAGCAGTGAAAGGATAGCGGGGGGGCTCCACGAGCAGTACTTC. It yields the protein CASSERIAGGLHEQYF.

V is TRBV9 and J is TRBJ2-5; 12 nucleotides align to TRBD2. The germline gives CDR1 SGDLS, CDR2 YYNGEE. V trimming: 3 bases; J trimming: 5 bases; junction bases outside the gene matches: 8. The CDR3 is 16 residues long. CDR3 sequence (DNA): TGTGCCAGCAGCGGCGGACTAGCGGGATTGGGGGAGACCCAGTACTTC. Protein product: CASSGGLAGLGETQYF.

The chain couples TRBV2 to TRBJ2-5; the D gene is possibly TRBD2 (6 bases). V was clipped by 0 bases and J by 2 bases, with 13 bases between them. Germline V lookup: CDR1 SNHLY, CDR2 FYNNEI. The CDR3 runs 16 residues. The CDR3 DNA follows: TGTGCCAGCAGTGAAGCGCTTGCCGGGACTCAAGAGACCCAGTACTTC. Encoded protein: CASSEALAGTQETQYF.

The chain recombines TRBV7-2 with TRBJ2-2, with TRBD1 matching over 10 bases. Germline CDR1 SGHTA, CDR2 FQGNSA. Trimming took 5 bases from V and 6 from J; bases not matched to a gene: 6. This CDR3 contains 15 residues. The chain's CDR3 is CASSGTGEVPGELFF. The CDR3 nucleotides are TGTGCCAGCAGCGGGACAGGGGAGGTCCCCGGGGAGCTGTTTTTT.

This chain uses TRBV5-6 with TRBJ2-7, with 9 positions matching TRBD2. The V gene end was trimmed by 3 bases and the J gene end by 4 bases; junction bases not matched to a gene: 2. Germline V gene data show CDR1 as SGHDT and CDR2 as YYEEEE. The CDR3 consists of 13 residues. In nucleotides, the CDR3 is TGTGCCAGCAGCTCCGCGGGGGGGTACGAGCAGTACTTC. It codes for CASSSAGGYEQYF.

J is TRBJ2-4 and V is TRBV15, with D possibly being TRBD1 (6 bases). Germline CDR1 is LNHNV and CDR2 is YYDKDF (reference sequence). The CDR3 has 14 residues. Trimming removed 1 base from V and 6 bases from J, with 10 bases in between. The CDR3 DNA follows: TGTGCCACCAGCAGAGTTGGGGACATAAACATTCAGTACTTC. Amino acid sequence: CATSRVGDINIQYF. Full variable domain (outside the CDR3, taken from reference TRBV15 and TRBJ2-4): DAMVIQNPRYQVTQFGKPVTLSCSQTLNHNVMYWYQQKSSQAPKLLFHYYDKDFNNEADTPDNFQSRRPNTSFCFLDIRSPGLGDTAMYLCATSRVGDINIQYFGAGTRLSVL.

About this clone: One end of the junction fails to match germline, which may point to a read error. The chain links TRBV7-7 to TRBJ2-3; 13 bases fit TRBD2. This CDR3 is built from 15 residues. Germline CDR1 SSHAT, CDR2 FNYEAQ (reference sequence). The CDR3 region has the DNA TGTGCTAGCAGCTTAGGACTAGCGGGAGTTGATACGCAGTATTTT. This translates into CASSLGLAGVDTQYF.

The chain carries TRBV29-1 and TRBJ1-2; 8 bases match TRBD1. The CDR3 totals 12 residues. From germline, CDR1 is SQVTM and CDR2 ANQGSEA. V shed 7 bases, J shed 7 bases, and the junction held 8 bases outside the gene matches. CDR3 sequence (DNA): TGCAGCGCCGAACAGGACAGGGTTGGCTACACCTTC. Residues: CSAEQDRVGYTF. Together with reference TRBV29-1 and TRBJ1-2, the CDR3 gives the full variable domain: SAVISQKPSRDICQRGTSLTIQCQVDSQVTMMFWYRQQPGQSLTLIATANQGSEATYESGFVIDKFPISRPNLTFSTLTVSNMSPEDSSIYLCSAEQDRVGYTFGSGTRLTVV.

This clone appeared a few times. This rearrangement joins TRBV5-6 to TRBJ2-2; no definite D call. CDR1 SGHDT and CDR2 YYEEEE come from the germline V gene. V lost 0 bases, J lost 0 bases, and 9 bases lay in between. This CDR3 has 16 residues. The CDR3 region is CASSLVIRTNTGELFF. CDR3 nucleotide sequence: TGTGCCAGCAGCTTGGTTATCAGAACGAACACCGGGGAGCTGTTTTTT. The full variable domain, with the rest looked up from reference TRBV5-6 and TRBJ2-2, is DAGVTQSPTHLIKTRGQQVTLRCSPKSGHDTVSWYQQALGQGPQFIFQYYEEEERQRGNFPDRFSGHQFPNYSSELNVNALLLGDSALYLCASSLVIRTNTGELFFGEGSRLTVL.

This chain links TRBV11-3 with TRBJ2-7; D remains unclear. This CDR3 spans 14 amino acids. Trimming stripped 2 bases from V and 6 bases from J, with 14 bases between. Germline V gene sequence: CDR1 SGHNT, CDR2 YENEEA. In nucleotides, the CDR3 is TGTGCCAGCAGCTTATTTGCAGTCCCCTCCGAGCAGTACTTC. This encodes CASSLFAVPSEQYF.